Listed below are T cell receptor beta chains from one sample, sequenced in a study of CD8 T cells in ankylosing spondylitis. One entry per CDR3 protein, called by TCRdb with MiXCR from the 5' RACE reads. The sample shows fewer than 750,000 distinct CDR3 sequences, roughly 19% of them seen only once. Specimen: blood, either unsorted or a sorted T cell fraction (not recorded which). Receptor source: a male donor with ankylosing spondylitis. CDR3s include the opening cysteine and the closing phenylalanine or tryptophan.

12	TRBV10-1	TRBJ1-1	CAIPRENTEAFF
15	TRBV7-2	TRBJ2-3	CASSLVAKSTDTQYF
12	TRBV2	TRBJ1-1	CASKSQDSEAFF
14	TRBV10-3	TRBJ1-6	CAISELLENSPLHF
15	TRBV6-2/TRBV6-3	TRBJ2-3	CASSYVGVHTDTQYF
17	TRBV7-2	TRBJ1-6	CASSHLVGTGLYSPLHF
19	TRBV5-1	TRBJ1-5	CASSPDPRTGGVGNQPQHF
16	TRBV6-1	TRBJ2-7	CASSERGTGTLRGQYF
12	TRBV28	TRBJ1-5	CASSVDTRDQHF
17	TRBV21-1	TRBJ1-2	CASSKGGLVTGNYGYTF
15	TRBV4-1	TRBJ2-2	CASSQVIADTGELFF
15	TRBV7-6	TRBJ2-7	CASSWGTGGNYEQYF
14	TRBV6-1	TRBJ2-1	CASSRGSTNNEQFF
14	TRBV29-1	TRBJ1-1	CSGEPGQYNTEAFF
16	TRBV6-5	TRBJ1-4	CASSFRQGSPNEKLFF
14	TRBV20-1	TRBJ1-4	CSADRQGIVEKLFF
14	TRBV5-1	TRBJ1-1	CASSPQGQGREAFF
16	TRBV2	TRBJ1-4	CASSGRTDPTNEKLFF
15	TRBV20-1	TRBJ2-5	CSARALPLVRETQYF
13	TRBV12-3/TRBV12-4	TRBJ2-5	CASRRLATETQYF
18	TRBV7-3	TRBJ2-1	CASSSFGLAGVSYNEQFF
17	TRBV7-7	TRBJ1-1	CASSLDSEGVLNTEAFF
13	TRBV3-1	TRBJ1-6	CASSSRTVMALHF
15	TRBV7-9	TRBJ2-5	CASSAGTGGAETQYF
17	TRBV7-2	TRBJ2-7	CASSSFPRGRTSYEQYF
22	TRBV6-4	TRBJ1-4	CASSDSVSQNGSRKATNEKLFF